This is a list of T cell receptor beta chains from one sample in a study of T cell changes during pregnancy in multiple sclerosis. TCRdb keeps only in-frame clones here, not all; method: immunoSEQ multiplex PCR. The data hold about 55,000 clones, with around 89% observed a single time. Source: CD4+ T cells from peripheral blood mononuclear cells, taken in the first trimester of pregnancy. The receptors come from a female donor with multiple sclerosis, enrolled in a pregnancy study. The CDR3 runs from the conserved cysteine through the conserved F or W. D genes are given only for firm matches. The size of a clone is reported for some rows only, either as once, few or many, or as a class for expanded clones.

>TRBV6-6|once|TRBD1|13|TRBJ1-5
TGTGCCAGCAGTCGGACAGGGGAGGAGCCCCAGCATTTT
CASSRTGEEPQHF
>TRBV27|.|.|11|TRBJ1-2
TGTGCCAGCAGGAAGGGTGGGGCCTACACCTTC
CASRKGGAYTF
>TRBV7-2|.|TRBD1|15|TRBJ2-5
TGTGCCAGCAGCTTGGCCAGGACAGGGGGCGAGACCCAGTACTTC
CASSLARTGGETQYF
>TRBV19|.|TRBD1|15|TRBJ1-1
TGTGCCAGTAGTATATCCGGGACAGAGAGCACTGAAGCTTTCTTT
CASSISGTESTEAFF
>TRBV5-1|.|TRBD2|17|TRBJ2-3
TGCGCCAGCAGCTTGGGGACTAGCGGAATATTCACAGATACGCAGTATTTT
CASSLGTSGIFTDTQYF
>TRBV6-6|.|.|13|TRBJ1-6
TGTGCCAGCAGGCAACTTAGTGAGACACCCCTCCACTTT
CASRQLSETPLHF
>TRBV7-3|.|TRBD1|15|TRBJ1-2
TGTGCCAGCAGCTCACGACAGGGGGCGCGATATGGCTACACCTTC
CASSSRQGARYGYTF
>TRBV2|.|.|14|TRBJ1-5
TGTGCCAGCACCGGGGTCCAGGACGCTCAGCCCCAGCATTTT
CASTGVQDAQPQHF
>TRBV12-2|.|.|17|TRBJ2-7
TGTGCAAGTCGCTTACTAGGGACAGGGGTTTGGACCTACGAGCAGTACTTC
CASRLLGTGVWTYEQYF
>TRBV19|once|TRBD1|17|TRBJ1-1
TGTGCCAGTAGTCTCCGGGCAGGGGGCTCGATGAACACTGAAGCTTTCTTT
CASSLRAGGSMNTEAFF
>TRBV19|.|.|12|TRBJ1-5
TGTGCCAGTAGTCCCCTGAATCAGCCCCAGCATTTT
CASSPLNQPQHF
>TRBV18|.|TRBD1|18|TRBJ1-6
TGTGCCAGCTCACCCACCTCGGACAGGGGGCGAGATAATTCACCCCTCCACTTT
CASSPTSDRGRDNSPLHF
>TRBV4-1|once|TRBD1|16|TRBJ1-5
TGCGCCAGCAGCCATCTGGACAGGGGGCTTTCTCAGCCCCAGCATTTT
CASSHLDRGLSQPQHF
>TRBV28|.|.|15|TRBJ2-5
TGTGCCAGCAGTTTAGATGCGGATGGCGCGGAGACCCAGTACTTC
CASSLDADGAETQYF
>TRBV5-1|.|.|15|TRBJ2-1
TGCGCCAGCAGCTTGGACGGGAGCTCCTACAATGAGCAGTTCTTC
CASSLDGSSYNEQFF
>TRBV28|once|.|15|TRBJ2-2
TGTGCCAGCAGTCCGGCGGGACAGAGAACCGGGGAGCTGTTTTTT
CASSPAGQRTGELFF
>TRBV6-1|.|TRBD1|14|TRBJ2-5
TGTGCCAGCACGATGCCCACAGGGGCAGAGACCCAGTACTTC
CASTMPTGAETQYF
>TRBV5-6|.|TRBD2|15|TRBJ2-1
TGTGCCAGCAGCTTTGGGCTAGCGGGAAGCAATGAGCAGTTCTTC
CASSFGLAGSNEQFF
>TRBV15|few|.|13|TRBJ1-2
TGTGCCACCAGCAGACGCAGGGAAGTGGGCTACACCTTC
CATSRRREVGYTF
>TRBV7-9|once|TRBD1|14|TRBJ1-6
TGTGCCAGCGGGCAGGGGGCCTATAATTCACCCCTCCACTTT
CASGQGAYNSPLHF
>TRBV7-9|.|.|14|TRBJ2-5
TGTGCCAGCAGCTTACAGACAGCCGGTCAGACCCAGTACTTC
CASSLQTAGQTQYF
>TRBV5-1|.|TRBD1|13|TRBJ2-3
TGCGCCAGCCGGGACAGGGGGAGTGATACGCAGTATTTT
CASRDRGSDTQYF
>TRBV6-1|.|TRBD1|15|TRBJ2-1
TGTGCCAGCAGTGTTCGGGACAGGCCACCTCCGGAGCAGTTCTTC
CASSVRDRPPPEQFF
>TRBV7-8|.|TRBD1|16|TRBJ1-3
TGTGCCAGCAGCTTAGCTCTTACAGGGGGTGTAAACACCATATATTTT
CASSLALTGGVNTIYF
>TRBV5-1|.|.|15|TRBJ1-2
TGCGCCAGCAGCTTGGAGCCGGGAGCGAACTATGGCTACACCTTC
CASSLEPGANYGYTF
>TRBV7-8|.|.|15|TRBJ2-7
TGTGCCAGCAGCGCGAACAGGATTGATGCCTACGAGCAGTACTTC
CASSANRIDAYEQYF
>TRBV29-1|.|.|13|TRBJ1-1
TGCAGCGTTGATCGGGATTTGAACACTGAAGCTTTCTTT
CSVDRDLNTEAFF
>TRBV29-1|.|TRBD1|14|TRBJ1-5
TGCAGCGTCCTAGTAGGGACAGGGAATCAGCCCCAGCATTTT
CSVLVGTGNQPQHF
>TRBV19|.|TRBD1|13|TRBJ2-3
TGTGCCAGTAGTACAGACAGGGCAGATACGCAGTATTTT
CASSTDRADTQYF
>TRBV5-1|.|TRBD1|14|TRBJ2-7
TGCGCCAGCAGCGCCGGACAGGTATTCTACGAGCAGTACTTC
CASSAGQVFYEQYF
>TRBV7-2|.|TRBD2|16|TRBJ2-3
TGTGCCAGCAGCCCCGGGGTAGCGGGAGGTAGAGATACGCAGTATTTT
CASSPGVAGGRDTQYF
>TRBV5-1|.|.|17|TRBJ1-3
TGCGCCAGCAGCTTGGCCCCCCAGACTACCTCTGGAAACACCATATATTTT
CASSLAPQTTSGNTIYF
>TRBV9|.|TRBD1|16|TRBJ1-1
TGTGCCAGCAGCGTAGCGGCAGGGGGCGGGGGCACTGAAGCTTTCTTT
CASSVAAGGGGTEAFF
>TRBV10-3|.|TRBD2|15|TRBJ2-1
TGTGCCATCAGTCTAGCGGGAGGGACCTACAATGAGCAGTTCTTC
CAISLAGGTYNEQFF
>TRBV28|.|TRBD2|14|TRBJ2-5
TGTGCCAGCGGGGGACTAGCGGGAGGGGAGACCCAGTACTTC
CASGGLAGGETQYF
>TRBV6-4|.|TRBD2|16|TRBJ2-5
TGTGCCAGCACCGTCGAACCGGGACTAGTAACAGAGACCCAGTACTTC
CASTVEPGLVTETQYF
>TRBV10-3|.|.|12|TRBJ1-2
TGTGCCATCAGTGAAAGCGACTATGGCTACACCTTC
CAISESDYGYTF
>TRBV5-6|.|.|16|TRBJ2-7
TGTGCCAGCAGCTTGGTGCCCACCTCGAGCTCCTACGAGCAGTACTTC
CASSLVPTSSSYEQYF
>TRBV27|.|TRBD1|15|TRBJ1-6
TGTGCCAGCAGTTTAGGGACAGGGGGGATTTCACCCCTCCACTTT
CASSLGTGGISPLHF
>TRBV5-4|.|TRBD2|16|TRBJ2-3
TGTGCCAGCACCCTGGCAGCGGGAGGCGGCACAGATACGCAGTATTTT
CASTLAAGGGTDTQYF
>TRBV2|.|TRBD1|14|TRBJ1-2
TGTGCCAGCAGCCAGACAGGGGGCCCCCATGGCTACACCTTC
CASSQTGGPHGYTF
>TRBV6-5|.|TRBD2|15|TRBJ2-3
TGTGCCAGCAGTTACACAGCGGGAAGACCGGATACGCAGTATTTT
CASSYTAGRPDTQYF
>TRBV7-9|.|TRBD2|15|TRBJ2-1
TGTGCCAGCAGCTTACAGCGGGAGTCCTACAATGAGCAGTTCTTC
CASSLQRESYNEQFF
>TRBV4-1|once|.|16|TRBJ2-2
TGCGCCAGCAGCCCACCGGGAACGCAGAACACCGGGGAGCTGTTTTTT
CASSPPGTQNTGELFF
>TRBV7-7|.|.|14|TRBJ2-2
TGTGCTAGCAGCACGGGGGGCGGCACCGGGGAGCTGTTTTTT
CASSTGGGTGELFF
>TRBV29-1|.|TRBD1|15|TRBJ2-7
TGCAGCGTACCCGGGGACAGGGGGTCCCCCTACGAGCAGTACTTC
CSVPGDRGSPYEQYF
>TRBV9|.|TRBD2|18|TRBJ2-6
TGTGCCAGCAGCGTACTAGCGGGGGCCCGGGGTAGGGCCAACGTCCTGACTTTC
CASSVLAGARGRANVLTF
>TRBV7-3|.|TRBD2|14|TRBJ2-1
TGTGCCAGCAGCCCTACTAGCGATGGGTATGAGCAGTTCTTC
CASSPTSDGYEQFF
>TRBV6-1|.|.|15|TRBJ1-3
TGTGCCAGCATAAGAGGTCCCGACTCTGGAAACACCATATATTTT
CASIRGPDSGNTIYF